Listed here are 25 T cell receptor beta chains from one sample, sequenced in a study of T cell responses to AZD1222 COVID-19 vaccine. Only in-frame clones appear in the TCRdb table, and some are missing; sequencing was by immunoSEQ multiplex PCR. The sample carries 53,000 or so clones, 70% to 90% recorded once. This sample comprised peripheral blood, obtained 28 days after the second AZD1222 dose. These TCRs come from an adult who received the AZD1222 COVID-19 vaccine.

The chain recombines TRBV5-6 with TRBJ1-3; D gene ambiguous. The V end was cut by 3 bases, the J end by 4 bases, with 11 bases between. This CDR3 comprises 14 residues. Germline CDR1 SGHDT, CDR2 YYEEEE. Here the CDR3 DNA reads TGTGCCAGCAGCTACGAAGGAATAGGAAACACCATATATTTT. As protein: CASSYEGIGNTIYF.

V usage is TRBV7-6 and J usage is TRBJ2-1; TRBD1 agrees at 9 bases. V trimming: 0 bases; J trimming: 12 bases; junction bases outside the gene matches: 3. The V gene's germline CDR1 is SGHVS and CDR2 FNYEAQ. The CDR3 consists of 13 residues. The CDR3 coding sequence is TGTGCCAGCAGCTTAGCGGACAGGGGTCGGCAGTTCTTC. It translates to CASSLADRGRQFF. The complete variable domain, with remaining parts taken from reference TRBV7-6 and TRBJ2-1, reads GAGVSQSPRYKVTKRGQDVALRCDPISGHVSLYWYRQALGQGPEFLTYFNYEAQQDKSGLPNDRFSAERPEGSISTLTIQRTEQRDSAMYRCASSLADRGRQFFGPGTRLTVL.

J is TRBJ1-2 and V is TRBV28; D is undetermined. V was trimmed by 6 bases and J by 2 bases, leaving 13 bases between them. The CDR3 is 14 amino acids. Germline CDR1 and CDR2: MDHEN and SYDVKM. The CDR3 protein is CASSPTPQNYGYTF. The CDR3 DNA is TGTGCCAGCAGCCCCACGCCCCAAAACTATGGCTACACCTTC.

The chain couples TRBV2 to TRBJ2-5; no definite D call. Trimming removed 8 bases at V and 4 bases at J, with 2 bases between. This CDR3 comprises 9 residues. Germline values: CDR1 SNHLY, CDR2 FYNNEI. The CDR3 reads CASGETQYF. DNA of the CDR3: TGTGCCAGCGGAGAGACCCAGTACTTC.

The chain uses TRBV19 and TRBJ2-7, with 11 positions matching TRBD2. V lost 3 bases and J lost 0; bases outside the gene matches: 1. The CDR3 consists of 15 residues. CDR1 LNHDA and CDR2 SQIVND come from the germline V gene (reference sequence). CDR3 coding DNA: TGTGCCAGTAGTATCGGGACTAGCGGCTCCTACGAGCAGTACTTC. Its translation: CASSIGTSGSYEQYF. Based on the CDR3 plus reference TRBV19 and TRBJ2-7, the full variable domain is DGGITQSPKYLFRKEGQNVTLSCEQNLNHDAMYWYRQDPGQGLRLIYYSQIVNDFQKGDIAEGYSVSREKKESFPLTVTSAQKNPTAFYLCASSIGTSGSYEQYFGPGTRLTVT.

The genes are TRBV3-1 (or the pseudogene TRBV3-2) and TRBJ2-7; D may match TRBD1 or TRBD2 (5 bases each). CDR1 and CDR2 from the germline V gene are LGHDT and YNNKEL (reference sequence). This CDR3 spans 12 amino acids. V was cut by 3 bases and J by 2 bases, with 5 bases left in between. DNA of the CDR3: TGTGCCAGCAGCCAGGGACCCTACGAGCAGTACTTC. Protein product: CASSQGPYEQYF.

This clone was observed once. The chain joins TRBV11-2 to TRBJ2-1, with 10 bases aligning to TRBD2. V dropped 5 bases and J dropped 4; count of bases not matched to a gene: 5. The CDR3 is 15 amino acids. The germline CDR1 and CDR2 sequences are SGHAT and FQNNGV. In DNA, the CDR3 is TGTGCCAGCAGCCCAACTAGCGGGATGTACAATGAGCAGTTCTTC. It specifies CASSPTSGMYNEQFF.

This rearrangement joins TRBV28 to TRBJ2-5; D uncertain. The V gene lost 8 bases and the J gene lost 0 bases, with 13 bases spanning the gap. CDR1 is MDHEN, CDR2 SYDVKM, per germline. The CDR3 extends over 14 amino acids. DNA for the CDR3: TGTGCCAGCTTACCCAGCGCCTACCAAGAGACCCAGTACTTC. It translates to CASLPSAYQETQYF.

This chain connects TRBV7-2 to TRBJ2-7; no clear D gene. CDR3 length: 16 residues. V shed 0 bases and J shed 6 bases, with 18 bases lying between them. Germline V gene data show CDR1 as SGHTA and CDR2 as FQGNSA. The CDR3 spells CASSLARKHEPSEQYF. Written as DNA, the CDR3 is TGTGCCAGCAGCTTAGCGCGGAAGCACGAACCTTCCGAGCAGTACTTC.

V and J are TRBV19 and TRBJ1-2, with TRBD1 identical over 7 bases. This CDR3 has 13 residues. The V gene's germline CDR1 is LNHDA and CDR2 SQIVND (reference sequence). V lost 9 bases to trimming and J lost 4 bases; unmatched junction nucleotides: 8. CDR3 loop: CASKTPGGYGYTF. CDR3 DNA sequence: TGTGCCAGCAAGACTCCAGGGGGCTATGGCTACACCTTC.

The chain couples TRBV10-3 to TRBJ2-1, with D perhaps TRBD1 (6 bases). CDR1 is ENHRY, CDR2 SYGVKD, per germline. This CDR3 spans 16 amino acids. Trimming took off 4 bases at V and 10 bases at J, with 23 bases between the two ends. In nucleotides, the CDR3 is TGTGCCATCAGTGGAAGTGGGCAGGGGAGTATGGGAGAGCAGTTCTTC. Residues: CAISGSGQGSMGEQFF.

The rearrangement links TRBV3-1 (or the pseudogene TRBV3-2) to TRBJ2-3, with unresolved D. CDR1 and CDR2 from the germline V gene are LGHDT and YNNKEL (reference sequence). There are 14 residues in the CDR3. V was cut by 1 base and J by 5 bases, with 10 bases left in between. As DNA, the CDR3 is TGTGCCAGCAGCCAAGCGTCCGGCGGAGATACGCAGTATTTT. As protein: CASSQASGGDTQYF.

The chain links TRBV29-1 to TRBJ1-2, with 8 bases that match TRBD1. Per the germline V gene, CDR1 is SQVTM and CDR2 is ANQGSEA. The CDR3 extends over 13 amino acids. Germline trimming cut 3 bases from V and 8 bases from J; bases unmatched to any gene: 8. The CDR3 reads CSVEGQAMGGYTF. The CDR3 DNA follows: TGCAGCGTTGAGGGACAGGCGATGGGGGGCTACACCTTC.

The V gene is TRBV4-1, the J gene TRBJ2-1; 7 bases agree with TRBD2. Germline CDR1 is MGHRA and CDR2 is YSYEKL. The CDR3 is 20 amino acids. V gave up 0 bases and J gave up 3 bases; unmatched junction bases: 17. CDR3 region: CASSQDAGVGVLSSYNEQFF. The CDR3 nucleotides read TGCGCCAGCAGCCAAGATGCGGGGGTGGGCGTCCTTTCCAGCTACAATGAGCAGTTCTTC.

The V call is TRBV7-3, the J call TRBJ1-3; possible D gene TRBD1, 5 bases. CDR1 and CDR2 (germline): SGHTA, FQGTGA. Trimming shortened V by 5 bases and J by 2 bases, and 10 bases separated the two germline ends. The CDR3 spans 14 residues. The CDR3: CASSTGTAGNTIYF. In DNA, the CDR3 is TGTGCCAGCAGCACCGGGACGGCTGGAAACACCATATATTTT.

The CDR3 loop is CASSPRDFGELFF. CDR3 coding DNA: TGTGCCAGCAGTCCTCGAGATTTCGGGGAGCTGTTTTTT. The rearrangement uses TRBV6-5 and TRBJ2-2; no firm D call. Germline CDR1 is MNHEY and CDR2 is SVGAGI. V was clipped by 5 bases and J by 7 bases, with 11 bases between them. This CDR3 has 13 residues.

This chain uses TRBV7-2 with TRBJ2-5; 7 positions agree with TRBD2. The CDR3 sequence is 13 residues long. CDR1 is SGHTA and CDR2 is FQGNSA in the germline V gene. The ends lost 6 bases at V and 4 bases at J; junction bases unmatched: 5. This chain's CDR3 is CASRRGEGETQYF. The DNA for the CDR3 is TGTGCCAGCAGGCGCGGGGAGGGAGAGACCCAGTACTTC.

This chain connects TRBV29-1 to TRBJ1-1; TRBD1 agrees at 7 bases. V lost 7 bases, J lost 1 base, and 6 bases stayed unmatched. CDR1 is SQVTM, CDR2 ANQGSEA, per germline. This CDR3 comprises 13 residues. CDR3 DNA sequence: TGCAGCGGAACGGGACAGACGAACACTGAAGCTTTCTTT. Translating it yields CSGTGQTNTEAFF.

J is TRBJ2-7 and V is TRBV28, with D perhaps assigned TRBD1 or TRBD2 (5 bases each). This CDR3 contains 14 residues. CDR1 MDHEN and CDR2 SYDVKM come from the germline V gene. Between the trimmed V and J ends, which lost 7 bases and 3 bases, there was a span of 16 bases. CDR3 nucleotides: TGTGCCAGCATCCCCTCAGTTGGGGGCTACGAGCAGTACTTC. Translation: CASIPSVGGYEQYF.

In this sample, this clone turned up once. V usage is TRBV5-1 and J usage is TRBJ2-7, with 7 bases lining up with TRBD1. The germline V gene encodes CDR1 SGHRS and CDR2 YFSETQ. The CDR3 is 14 amino acids. Trimming took 0 bases from V and 2 from J; bases not matched to a gene: 2. As DNA, the CDR3 is TGCGCCAGCAGCTTGGGAACAGGGGCCTACGAGCAGTACTTC. As protein: CASSLGTGAYEQYF.

The J gene is TRBJ2-7, the V gene TRBV27; 12 bases align to TRBD2. The germline CDR1 and CDR2 sequences are MNHEY and SMNVEV (reference sequence). The length of the CDR3 is 16 residues. V lost 0 bases to trimming and J lost 2 bases; unmatched junction nucleotides: 2. CDR3 in amino acids: CASSLSWTSGTYEQYF. The CDR3 DNA is TGTGCCAGCAGTTTATCTTGGACTAGCGGGACCTACGAGCAGTACTTC.

The genes are TRBV14 and TRBJ1-6; the D gene is possibly TRBD1 (5 bases). V lost 2 bases, J lost 9 bases, and 14 bases lay in between. CDR1 SGHDN and CDR2 FVKESK come from the germline V gene. The CDR3 contains 15 residues. The chain's CDR3 is CASSQTRAGTSPLHF. The CDR3 nucleotides read TGTGCCAGCAGCCAAACCAGGGCCGGAACTTCACCCCTCCACTTT. The whole variable domain, filled in from reference TRBV14 and TRBJ1-6, reads EAGVTQFPSHSVIEKGQTVTLRCDPISGHDNLYWYRRVMGKEIKFLLHFVKESKQDESGMPNNRFLAERTGGTYSTLKVQPAELEDSGVYFCASSQTRAGTSPLHFGNGTRLTVT.

The chain joins TRBV4-1 to TRBJ2-3; D is perhaps TRBD2 (6 bases). This CDR3 comprises 16 residues. The V gene lost 0 bases and the J gene lost 1 base, with 11 bases spanning the gap. Germline CDR1 is MGHRA and CDR2 is YSYEKL. For the CDR3, the DNA is TGCGCCAGCAGCCAAGATAAGGGCGGGGGCACAGATACGCAGTATTTT. Its protein is CASSQDKGGGTDTQYF.

The chain links TRBV11-2 to TRBJ2-2; TRBD1 or TRBD2 may be the D gene (6 bases each). Germline-derived CDR1 and CDR2 are SGHAT and FQNNGV. V lost 2 bases, J lost 6 bases, and 10 bases lay in between. This CDR3 has 14 amino acids. This CDR3 is CASSLWGASGELFF. The DNA for the CDR3 is TGTGCCAGCAGCTTATGGGGGGCCTCCGGGGAGCTGTTTTTT.

This chain uses TRBV24-1 with TRBJ2-1; TRBD2 is a possible D gene (6 bases). Germline CDR1 and CDR2: KGHDR and SFDVKD. This CDR3 is built from 16 residues. V was pared by 2 bases and J by 0 bases, with 10 bases between. The CDR3 here is CATSDWDGSSYNEQFF. CDR3 sequence (DNA): TGTGCCACCAGTGATTGGGACGGGAGCTCCTACAATGAGCAGTTCTTC.